One sample yielded the 32 T cell receptor beta chains listed below, sequenced in a study of T cells in Graves' hyperthyroidism and ophthalmopathy. RNA transcripts were the template for amplifying TCR beta CDR3 regions. First-round RT-PCR targeting the TCR CDR3 was performed with the HTBI primer set. TCRdb used MiXCR to reprocess the multiplex PCR reads, holding one entry per CDR3 protein. The data contain approximately 640,000 distinct CDR3 sequences, about 45% of them singletons. Sequenced: peripheral blood or thyroid tissue (not recorded which). The receptors were gathered from an adult man with Graves' disease, either hyperthyroidism or ophthalmopathy (not recorded which).

Only a few counts were recorded for this clonotype. J is TRBJ2-7 and V is TRBV6-5; TRBD1 agrees at 10 bases. The end of the DNA aligns better with TRBJ2-5, so the J call may be wrong. The CDR3 runs 15 residues. Germline CDR1 and CDR2: MNHEY and SVGAGI. The CDR3 nucleotides are TGTGCCAGCAGCGAGCGGGACAGGGGACAAGAGACCCAGTACTTC. The encoded protein is CASSERDRGQETQYF.

This clonotype was counted a few times. V gene TRBV12-3 or TRBV12-4 combines with J gene TRBJ2-5, with D perhaps matching TRBD2 (6 bases). Between the trimmed V and J ends, which lost 5 bases and 0 bases, there was a span of 16 bases. CDR3 size: 16 residues. CDR3 DNA: TGTGCCAGCAGTGAACCGGGACTCCCACACCAAGAGACCCAGTACTTC. It is translated as CASSEPGLPHQETQYF.

The chain employs TRBV20-1 and TRBJ1-2, with unresolved D. From germline, CDR1 is DFQATT and CDR2 SNEGSKA (reference sequence). Trimming cost V 6 bases and J 8 bases, with 16 bases left between them. The CDR3 has 12 amino acids. The chain's CDR3 is CSAARRAQGYTF. Written as DNA, the CDR3 is TGCAGTGCCGCCCGGAGGGCACAAGGCTACACCTTC.

This clonotype was detected a few times. The rearrangement links TRBV2 to TRBJ1-1; weak D call: TRBD1 (6 bases). Trimming shortened V by 5 bases and J by 7 bases, and 14 bases separated the two germline ends. Per the germline V gene, CDR1 is SNHLY and CDR2 is FYNNEI. The CDR3 totals 13 residues. This CDR3 is CASSRTAKYEAFF. CDR3 nucleotides: TGTGCCAGCAGTCGGACAGCGAAGTATGAAGCTTTCTTT.

The chain is built from TRBV9 and TRBJ1-5; D possibly corresponds to TRBD1 (6 bases). Trimming cost V 0 bases and J 5 bases, with 15 bases left between them. The CDR3 has 16 amino acids. CDR1 and CDR2 (germline): SGDLS, YYNGEE. In nucleotides, the CDR3 is TGTGCCAGCAGCGTAGGGTCGGACAGTCCCCATCAGCCCCAGCATTTT. Translation: CASSVGSDSPHQPQHF.

In regard to this clonotype: The junction shows a germline mismatch at one end, possibly a read error. This chain uses TRBV25-1 with TRBJ1-6; TRBD1 matches at 9 bases. Looked up from germline, CDR1 is MGHDK and CDR2 is SYGVNS. CDR3 length: 15 amino acids. The CDR3 loop is CASKTGGYYNSPLHF. The CDR3 nucleotides read TGTGCTAGCAAGACAGGGGGTTACTATAATTCACCCCTCCACTTT. The whole variable domain, remainder taken from reference TRBV25-1 and TRBJ1-6, is EADIYQTPRYLVIGTGKKITLECSQTMGHDKMYWYQQDPGMELHLIHYSYGVNSTEKGDLSSESTVSRIRTEHFPLTLESARPSHTSQYLCASKTGGYYNSPLHFGNGTRLTVT.

The rearrangement links TRBV5-1 to TRBJ1-4; D not certain. Trimming left V 0 bases short and J 5 bases short, with 11 bases between. From germline, CDR1 is SGHRS and CDR2 YFSETQ. This CDR3 has 15 amino acids. CDR3 sequence (DNA): TGCGCCAGCAGCTTGGGCCCCCAAGAAAATGAAAAACTGTTTTTT. Its translation: CASSLGPQENEKLFF. Together with reference TRBV5-1 and TRBJ1-4, the CDR3 gives the full variable domain: KAGVTQTPRYLIKTRGQQVTLSCSPISGHRSVSWYQQTPGQGLQFLFEYFSETQRNKGNFPGRFSGRQFSNSRSEMNVSTLELGDSALYLCASSLGPQENEKLFFGSGTQLSVL.

A note on this clonotype: A much bigger clone sits one base away, suggesting this may be a read error. The chain is built from TRBV29-1 and TRBJ2-2; D gene ambiguous. Looked up from germline, CDR1 is SQVTM and CDR2 is ANQGSEA. Trimming cost V 4 bases and J 6 bases, with 9 bases left between them. This CDR3 has 12 residues. CDR3 loop: CSVARGSGELFF. The CDR3 DNA sequence: TGCAGCGTTGCGAGAGGCTCCGGGGAGCTGTTTTTT.

This clonotype was detected many times. The chain combines TRBV2 with TRBJ1-1; weak D call: TRBD1 (6 bases). Per germline, CDR1 SNHLY and CDR2 FYNNEI. The CDR3 covers 15 residues. Trimming took off 5 bases at V and 3 bases at J, with 16 bases between the two ends. DNA of the CDR3: TGTGCCAGCAGTTTCCAGGGGCAGGCAGACACTGAAGCTTTCTTT. It encodes CASSFQGQADTEAFF.

This clonotype was observed a few times. The chain links TRBV2 to TRBJ2-7, with D uncertain. The CDR3 loop spans 15 amino acids. With 0 bases removed from V and 0 bases from J, the gap between germline ends came to 9 bases. The V gene's germline CDR1 is SNHLY and CDR2 FYNNEI. CDR3 amino acids: CASSEATATSYEQYF. The CDR3 DNA sequence: TGTGCCAGCAGTGAAGCCACTGCAACCTCCTACGAGCAGTACTTC.

This clonotype was seen only a few times. This chain connects TRBV7-2 to TRBJ2-5; no clear D gene. Germline CDR1 reads SGHTA; CDR2 reads FQGNSA. The CDR3 runs to 13 residues. V lost 5 bases to trimming and J lost 5 bases, with 12 bases between them. The CDR3 region has the DNA TGTGCCAGCAGCCTTGGACCGCTGGAGACCCAGTACTTC. Residues: CASSLGPLETQYF.

V gene TRBV11-3 combines with J gene TRBJ1-5, with 7 bases identical to TRBD1. This CDR3 has 18 residues. The V gene's germline CDR1 is SGHNT and CDR2 YENEEA. V trimming: 6 bases; J trimming: 1 base; junction bases outside the gene matches: 15. The CDR3 region has the DNA TGTGCCAGCAGTTTACCGGCATCGGACAGGTGGAGCAATCAGCCCCAGCATTTT. Its translation is CASSLPASDRWSNQPQHF.

This clonotype was observed many times. V and J are TRBV7-6 and TRBJ1-2; D may be TRBD1 (5 bases). The V end lost 5 bases, the J end lost 8 bases, and 12 bases lay between the germline ends. The CDR3 spans 12 residues. In germline, CDR1 is SGHVS, CDR2 FNYEAQ. CDR3 bases: TGTGCCAGCAGCCCTAAGCCAGGGGGCTACACCTTC. It translates to CASSPKPGGYTF.

The V gene is TRBV15, the J gene TRBJ1-5; D might be TRBD1 (5 bases). The germline V gene encodes CDR1 LNHNV and CDR2 YYDKDF (reference sequence). The CDR3 is 12 amino acids. The ends were cut back, 11 bases at V and 6 bases at J, with 14 bases in the middle. CDR3: CAWEQGGQPQHF. DNA for the CDR3: TGTGCCTGGGAGCAGGGCGGTCAGCCCCAGCATTTT.

The chain recombines TRBV29-1 with TRBJ1-2, with D possibly TRBD1 on 6 matching bases. Germline CDR1 reads SQVTM; CDR2 reads ANQGSEA. This CDR3 spans 14 amino acids. The V end lost 6 bases, the J end lost 8 bases, and 22 bases lay between the germline ends. CDR3 in amino acids: CSVTQSTGPTGYTF. The CDR3, as DNA: TGCAGCGTGACCCAATCGACAGGCCCGACCGGCTACACCTTC.

This clonotype was seen at least ten times. V usage is TRBV7-9 and J usage is TRBJ1-1, with a weak D call TRBD1 (6 bases). The germline CDR1 and CDR2 sequences are SEHNR and FQNEAQ (reference sequence). V dropped 3 bases and J dropped 0 bases, with 8 bases sitting between them. CDR3 length equals 14 residues. The CDR3, as DNA: TGTGCCAGCAGCTTCGGACAGATGAACACTGAAGCTTTCTTT. This gives the protein CASSFGQMNTEAFF.

This clonotype appeared many times. V gene TRBV5-6 combines with J gene TRBJ1-5, with D perhaps TRBD1 (5 bases). The CDR3 loop spans 15 amino acids. Trimming left V 0 bases short and J 7 bases short, with 14 bases between. Germline lookup yields CDR1 SGHDT and CDR2 YYEEEE. The CDR3: CASSLAGRGYQPQHF. DNA of the CDR3: TGTGCCAGCAGCTTGGCGGGACGGGGATACCAGCCCCAGCATTTT.

A remark on this clonotype: This is likely a read error, given that the CDR3 carries no conserved phenylalanine or tryptophan at its end. V is TRBV7-2 and J is TRBJ2-7; D gene ambiguous. This CDR3 is 12 amino acids long. Germline lookup yields CDR1 SGHTA and CDR2 FQGNSA. Trimming left V 3 bases short and J 6 bases short, with 9 bases between. DNA of the CDR3: TGTGCCAGCAGCTTTGTAGAAGTCGAGCAGTACCTC. It specifies CASSFVEVEQYL.

This clonotype was seen at least ten times. The V gene is TRBV11-2, the J gene TRBJ1-5; D gene uncertain. Germline CDR1 and CDR2: SGHAT and FQNNGV. Trimming shortened V by 4 bases and J by 5 bases, and 9 bases separated the two germline ends. The CDR3 consists of 13 residues. The CDR3 protein is CASSSEGYQPQHF. The DNA of the CDR3 is TGTGCCAGCAGCTCAGAGGGTTATCAGCCCCAGCATTTT.

Regarding this clonotype: Compared with germline, one end of the junction differs, possibly owing to a read error. This chain joins TRBV7-9 and TRBJ2-5; weak D call: TRBD2 (5 bases). Germline CDR1 is SEHNR and CDR2 is FQNEAQ (reference sequence). This CDR3 has 14 amino acids. Here the CDR3 DNA reads TGCGCCAGCAGCTTGGAGGCCTTGAAAGAGACCCAGTACTTC. This gives the protein CASSLEALKETQYF.

The chain recombines TRBV20-1 with TRBJ2-7; 15 bases fit TRBD2. This CDR3 is built from 14 residues. CDR1 and CDR2 (germline): DFQATT, SNEGSKA (reference sequence). The ends lost 4 bases at V and 4 bases at J; junction bases unmatched: 2. Here the CDR3 DNA reads TGCAGTGCTATGGGACTAGCGGGGGGATACGAGCAGTACTTC. The encoded protein is CSAMGLAGGYEQYF.

This clonotype occurred many times. This chain links TRBV4-1 with TRBJ1-2; TRBD1 aligns across 9 bases. J was trimmed by 4 bases and V by 0 bases; bases with no gene match: 9. The CDR3 is 17 residues long. Germline lookup yields CDR1 MGHRA and CDR2 YSYEKL. In DNA form, the CDR3 reads TGCGCCAGCAGCCAAGACCCACAGGGGGCGCAGGCCTATGGCTACACCTTC. Translating gives CASSQDPQGAQAYGYTF.

This clonotype was detected many times. One base away lies a much larger clone, so this may be a sequencing read error. The rearrangement uses TRBV2 and TRBJ1-2; TRBD1 agrees at 7 bases. The germline gives CDR1 SNHLY, CDR2 FYNNEI. With V trimmed by 1 base and J by 6 bases, 5 bases remained unmatched. CDR3 length equals 14 residues. CDR3 in DNA: TGTGCCAGCAGTGAAGGGACAGGCAGTGATGGCTACACCTTC. Its protein is CASSEGTGSDGYTF.

This clonotype was seen many times. The V and J genes are TRBV7-7 and TRBJ2-7, with D possibly matching TRBD2 (6 bases). V lost 11 bases and J lost 6, with 23 bases in between. CDR1 and CDR2 from the germline V gene are SSHAT and FNYEAQ (reference sequence). CDR3 length equals 14 residues. The chain's CDR3 is CAARPGREYSEQYF. The CDR3 bases are TGTGCCGCTCGTCCGGGTCGGGAGTATAGCGAGCAGTACTTC.

The chain combines TRBV12-3 or TRBV12-4 with TRBJ2-7; 7 positions match TRBD2. V was clipped by 4 bases and J by 1 base; unmatched bases: 7. The length of the CDR3 is 15 residues. The CDR3 spells CASSYRGSMSYEQYF. The CDR3 DNA reads as TGTGCCAGCAGTTACCGCGGGAGTATGTCCTACGAGCAGTACTTC.

This clonotype turned up a few times. The chain uses TRBV14 and TRBJ2-7; D not resolved. CDR3 length: 13 residues. CDR1 and CDR2 (germline): SGHDN, FVKESK. CDR3 sequence: CATRRASGGEQYF. The CDR3, as DNA: TGTGCTACCCGAAGGGCCTCCGGCGGCGAGCAGTACTTC.

V usage is TRBV29-1 and J usage is TRBJ2-7; D possibly corresponds to TRBD2 (6 bases). The CDR3 consists of 12 residues. Germline lookup yields CDR1 SQVTM and CDR2 ANQGSEA. Trimming stripped 3 bases from V and 3 bases from J, with 9 bases between. DNA for the CDR3: TGCAGCGTTGAGACTAGGGACTACGAGCAGTACTTC. Protein product: CSVETRDYEQYF.

This clonotype has just a few counts. This chain links TRBV12-3 or TRBV12-4 with TRBJ1-5; a weak D match, TRBD1 (5 bases). CDR3 length: 14 residues. The ends were cut back, 3 bases at V and 7 bases at J, with 13 bases in the middle. This chain's CDR3 is CASSLVFRGQPQHF. The CDR3 region has the DNA TGTGCCAGCAGTTTGGTATTCCGGGGGCAGCCCCAGCATTTT.

Only a few counts were recorded for this clonotype. The chain has TRBV29-1 and TRBJ1-2; the D gene is possibly TRBD1 (6 bases). V lost 3 bases, J lost 3 bases, and 14 bases lay in between. CDR3 length equals 14 residues. Germline V lookup: CDR1 SQVTM, CDR2 ANQGSEA. The CDR3 DNA is TGCAGCGTTGAGTTCTCAGGGGCCCACTATGGCTACACCTTC. Translation: CSVEFSGAHYGYTF. Filled out from reference TRBV29-1 and TRBJ1-2, the complete variable domain reads SAVISQKPSRDICQRGTSLTIQCQVDSQVTMMFWYRQQPGQSLTLIATANQGSEATYESGFVIDKFPISRPNLTFSTLTVSNMSPEDSSIYLCSVEFSGAHYGYTFGSGTRLTVV.

The count of this clonotype is one. A much larger clonotype is one base distant, so this may be a read error. The conserved phenylalanine or tryptophan is not found at the CDR3 terminus, so this likely reflects a read error. J is TRBJ1-3 and V is TRBV29-1; no firm D call. This CDR3 has 12 amino acids. CDR1 is SQVTM and CDR2 is ANQGSEA in the germline V gene. V shed 4 bases and J shed 0 bases, with 4 bases lying between them. The CDR3 bases are TGCAGCGTTGGAATCTCTGGAAACACCATATATTTA. The encoded protein is CSVGISGNTIYL.

The V call is TRBV29-1, the J call TRBJ1-6; D unclear. This CDR3 is built from 12 residues. The germline gives CDR1 SQVTM, CDR2 ANQGSEA. Trimming shortened V by 7 bases and J by 7 bases, and 11 bases separated the two germline ends. The CDR3 protein is CSAGEANSPLHF. The CDR3 DNA sequence: TGCAGCGCTGGGGAGGCGAATTCACCCCTCCACTTT.

This clonotype was recorded at least ten times. The chain links TRBV6-5 to TRBJ1-3; D may be TRBD1 (5 bases). V lost 6 bases, J lost 2 bases, and 14 bases lay in between. This CDR3 comprises 15 residues. From germline, CDR1 is MNHEY and CDR2 SVGAGI. The CDR3, as DNA: TGTGCCAGCAGCCTACGACAGAGCACTGGAAACACCATATATTTT. It yields the protein CASSLRQSTGNTIYF.